This T cell receptor (beta chain) was identified during a study of beta chain features in type 1 diabetes. This clone came up a few times. No antigen is known for it. Expressed TCRB transcripts were sequenced after all isolated RNA was converted to cDNA. Data came from immunoSEQ multiplex PCR; TCRdb stores just in-frame clones and leaves some out. This table holds about 350,000 clones, 15% to 20% found once. Study-level results: Among type 1 diabetes patients, VDJ junctions had fewer insertions and more deletions. TCRB CDR3s from Type 1 diabetes patients were moderately but significantly shorter in all four CD4+ subsets.

There are 14 residues in the CDR3. The V end lost 3 bases, the J end lost 7 bases, and 13 bases lay between the germline ends. Germline values: CDR1 SEHNR, CDR2 FQNEAQ (reference sequence). This sequence joins TRBV7-9 and TRBJ2-1; the D gene is possibly TRBD2 (6 bases). Sequenced input: naive CD4+ T cells from blood. The TCR sequence derives from a woman younger than 30 in good health. The chain's CDR3 is CASSFGAGLNEQFF. The CDR3, as DNA: TGTGCCAGCAGCTTTGGCGCGGGACTGAATGAGCAGTTCTTC.